Presented here are 11 T cell receptor beta chains from one specimen sequenced in a study of blood T cell repertoires in COVID-19. Sequencing used immunoSEQ multiplex PCR; TCRdb keeps in-frame clones, though not all of them. The sample yields fewer than 650,000 clones, about 89% seen once. The material sequenced was peripheral blood. These receptor sequences come from a woman aged 45-60 years with COVID-19, enrolled during active disease.

This clone was recorded a few times. This chain uses TRBV4-1 with TRBJ2-7; D possibly corresponds to TRBD1 (6 bases). Germline V gene lookup returns CDR1 MGHRA and CDR2 YSYEKL. The CDR3 extends over 15 amino acids. The V end was cut by 0 bases, the J end by 6 bases, with 15 bases between. CDR3 DNA: TGCGCCAGCAGCCAAGAGGGGGCTGTAGGGGGCGAGCAGTACTTC. Amino acid sequence: CASSQEGAVGGEQYF.

This chain's CDR3 is CASSDRGNQPQHF. CDR3 sequence (DNA): TGTGCCTCCTCAGACAGGGGCAATCAGCCCCAGCATTTT. This rearrangement joins TRBV30 to TRBJ1-5; 7 nucleotides align to TRBD1. Germline-derived CDR1 and CDR2 are GTSNPN and SVGIG (reference sequence). The length of the CDR3 is 13 residues. The junction had 5 bases not matched to a gene; V was cut back by 7 bases and J by 2 bases.

This clone was counted a single time. In DNA form, the CDR3 reads TGTGCCAGCAGCGTTTCCCTAGACGCCTACGAGCAGTACTTC. It codes for CASSVSLDAYEQYF. This chain uses TRBV9 with TRBJ2-7; D uncertain. CDR3 length: 14 amino acids. Trimming left V 2 bases short and J 2 bases short, with 11 bases between. Looked up from germline, CDR1 is SGDLS and CDR2 is YYNGEE.

The V gene is TRBV14, the J gene TRBJ1-2, with a tentative D call TRBD1 (5 bases). Germline loops: CDR1 SGHDN, CDR2 FVKESK. The CDR3 loop spans 15 amino acids. V lost 0 bases and J 4 bases, leaving 12 bases between the germline ends. The chain's CDR3 is CASSQEGSGIYGYTF. DNA for the CDR3: TGTGCCAGCAGCCAAGAGGGATCAGGGATCTATGGCTACACCTTC. Full variable domain (outside the CDR3, taken from reference TRBV14 and TRBJ1-2): EAGVTQFPSHSVIEKGQTVTLRCDPISGHDNLYWYRRVMGKEIKFLLHFVKESKQDESGMPNNRFLAERTGGTYSTLKVQPAELEDSGVYFCASSQEGSGIYGYTFGSGTRLTVV.

The chain has TRBV6-5 and TRBJ1-1; 8 bases are a match to TRBD1. V lost 6 bases, J lost 1 base, and 4 bases stayed unmatched. This CDR3 is built from 14 residues. Germline CDR1 is MNHEY and CDR2 is SVGAGI. The CDR3, as DNA: TGTGCCAGCAGGGGGACAGGAAGGAACACTGAAGCTTTCTTT. Translation: CASRGTGRNTEAFF.

This rearrangement joins TRBV9 to TRBJ1-3, with a weak D call TRBD1 (5 bases). Germline CDR1 is SGDLS and CDR2 is YYNGEE. The CDR3 is made up of 15 amino acids. Trimming pared 0 bases from V and 3 bases from J, leaving 10 bases between. The CDR3 protein is CASSVGEGVGNTIYF. The CDR3 DNA follows: TGTGCCAGCAGCGTAGGCGAAGGGGTTGGAAACACCATATATTTT.

This clone was recorded at least ten times. V is TRBV30 and J is TRBJ1-4; possible D gene TRBD1, 5 bases. CDR1 is GTSNPN and CDR2 is SVGIG in the germline V gene (reference sequence). V dropped 4 bases and J dropped 4 bases, with 10 bases sitting between them. The CDR3 sequence is 13 residues long. For the CDR3, the DNA is TGTGCCTGGACTAGGGGTCTTAATGAAAAACTGTTTTTT. Residues: CAWTRGLNEKLFF.

This chain links TRBV24-1 with TRBJ2-1; TRBD2 might be the D (6 bases). Trimming shortened V by 9 bases and J by 8 bases, and 16 bases separated the two germline ends. CDR3 length: 13 residues. Germline CDR1 reads KGHDR; CDR2 reads SFDVKD. CDR3 loop: CATALSGDDEQFF. Here the CDR3 DNA reads TGTGCCACCGCCCTTTCGGGGGACGATGAGCAGTTCTTC.

The V gene is TRBV4-1, the J gene TRBJ2-7, with 9 positions matching TRBD1. The CDR3 has 15 amino acids. CDR1 is MGHRA and CDR2 is YSYEKL in the germline V gene. The V segment lost 1 base and the J segment 2 bases; nucleotides outside the gene matches: 3. Here the CDR3 DNA reads TGCGCCAGCAGCCAAGGGGACAGGGCCGCCTACGAGCAGTACTTC. It translates to CASSQGDRAAYEQYF.

This chain uses TRBV7-9 with TRBJ2-2, with 8 bases matching TRBD2. The V and J ends lost 5 bases and 3 bases, in that order; junction bases with no gene match: 8. Germline V gene sequence: CDR1 SEHNR, CDR2 FQNEAQ (reference sequence). CDR3 length equals 16 residues. The CDR3 loop reads CASSARRGAYTGELFF. For the CDR3, the DNA is TGTGCCAGCAGCGCCCGGCGGGGGGCCTACACCGGGGAGCTGTTTTTT.

The rearrangement links TRBV19 to TRBJ1-1; a weak D match, TRBD1 (5 bases). This CDR3 region has 12 residues. V lost 9 bases and J lost 3, with 11 bases in between. The germline CDR1 and CDR2 sequences are LNHDA and SQIVND (reference sequence). In DNA, the CDR3 is TGTGCCAGCCGGGCGGGGGACACTGAAGCTTTCTTT. Its protein product is CASRAGDTEAFF.